A selection of T cell receptor beta chains follows, all from one sample in a study of control samples from healthy donors and cancer patients. Profiled with immunoSEQ multiplex PCR; TCRdb holds only in-frame clones, not every one. The data contain approximately 66,000 clones, around 90% of them seen just once; the ten biggest clones take up under 7%. The sample consisted of PBMCs. Source of these receptors: a man aged 55 to 70 with colorectal cancer. The CDR3 runs from the conserved cysteine through the conserved F or W. A D gene is named only where the DNA matches it firmly. Some rows mark clone size as missing; the rest say once, few, many or name a class of expanded clone.

TRBJ2-7,NA,TRBD1,TRBV2,15,TGTGCCAGCAGTGTGGAGGACAGGGGGCCCCACGAGCAGTACTTC,CASSVEDRGPHEQYF
TRBJ2-1,NA,TRBD2,TRBV9,16,TGTGCCAGCAGCCCCGTGGTGGGGGGGATCAACAATGAGCAGTTCTTC,CASSPVVGGINNEQFF
TRBJ2-7,NA,NA,TRBV9,12,TGTGCCAGCAGCCTCGACAATTCCGAGCAGTACTTC,CASSLDNSEQYF
TRBJ2-7,few,NA,TRBV12-3/TRBV12-4,11,TGTGCCAGCAGCGGAGCGTACGAGCAGTACTTC,CASSGAYEQYF
TRBJ1-6,NA,NA,TRBV6-1,16,TGTGCCAGCAGTGAAGCGCTTCGGGGGCTGAATTCACCCCTCCACTTT,CASSEALRGLNSPLHF
TRBJ2-2,NA,NA,TRBV11-2,15,TGTGCCAGCAGCCCCCGAAATTCGAACACCGGGGAGCTGTTTTTT,CASSPRNSNTGELFF
TRBJ2-7,NA,NA,TRBV7-2,14,TGTGCCAGCAGCTTAGGGCGGAGCTCCTACGAGCAGTACTTC,CASSLGRSSYEQYF
TRBJ2-7,NA,NA,TRBV27,12,TGTGCCAGCAGTTCCTCCGTGGGGCAGCAGTACTTC,CASSSSVGQQYF
TRBJ2-7,NA,NA,TRBV6-2/TRBV6-3,16,TGTGCCAGCAGTTACTCCGTTCATAACCCATCCTACGAGCAGTACTTC,CASSYSVHNPSYEQYF
TRBJ2-3,NA,NA,TRBV11-3,14,TGTGCCAGCAGCCCGGGCGGCAGCACAGATACGCAGTATTTT,CASSPGGSTDTQYF
TRBJ2-4,NA,NA,TRBV30,11,TGTGCGGGGGAAGCCAAAAACATTCAGTACTTC,CAGEAKNIQYF
TRBJ1-5,NA,NA,TRBV19,18,TGTGCCAGTAGTAAGGCCCAGGGCGGATTTATTAGCAATCAGCCCCAGCATTTT,CASSKAQGGFISNQPQHF
TRBJ1-1,NA,NA,TRBV5-1,16,TGCGCCAGCAGCTTATACGGGGGCGCATATCGGACTGAAGCTTTCTTT,CASSLYGGAYRTEAFF
TRBJ2-7,once,NA,TRBV12-3/TRBV12-4,12,TGTGCCAGCAGTCCGGGAGTGGGCGAGCAGTACTTC,CASSPGVGEQYF
TRBJ1-2,NA,NA,TRBV5-1,12,TGCGCCAGCAGCTTTCAGGGCGATGGCTACACCTTC,CASSFQGDGYTF
TRBJ1-3,NA,NA,TRBV10-2,15,TGCGCCAGCAGGGAGGAAAGGGACATAAGAAACACCATATATTTT,CASREERDIRNTIYF
TRBJ1-6,NA,NA,TRBV19,14,TGTGCCAGTAGTAGGACGGCGAATAATTCACCCCTCCACTTT,CASSRTANNSPLHF
TRBJ1-5,NA,NA,TRBV1,16,TGCACCAGCAGCCCGCTGTTGGGGTTTGGCAATCAGCCCCAGCATTTT,CTSSPLLGFGNQPQHF
TRBJ2-3,NA,NA,TRBV6-5,15,TGTGCCAGCAGTCGCGGGGCCCTGGCCACAGATACGCAGTATTTT,CASSRGALATDTQYF
TRBJ1-1,NA,TRBD1,TRBV29-1,14,TGCAGCGTTGGTTCAGGGGGTCTGTACACTGAAGCTTTCTTT,CSVGSGGLYTEAFF
TRBJ1-4,NA,NA,TRBV12-3/TRBV12-4,13,TGTGCCAGCAGCCTTGGGCTAAAAGAAAAACTGTTTTTT,CASSLGLKEKLFF
TRBJ2-7,NA,NA,TRBV2,11,TGTGCCAGCAGGGACAGCTACGAGCAGTACTTC,CASRDSYEQYF
TRBJ1-6,NA,NA,TRBV18,13,TGTGCCAGCTCACGTCAGAGCGGTTCACCCCTCCACTTT,CASSRQSGSPLHF
TRBJ1-5,NA,TRBD1,TRBV5-8,16,TGTGCCAGTACGGGACAGGGAGGTTATAGCAATCAGCCCCAGCATTTT,CASTGQGGYSNQPQHF
TRBJ2-1,NA,NA,TRBV19,13,TGTGCCAGTAGTATTGGCAGGTACAATGAGCAGTTCTTC,CASSIGRYNEQFF
TRBJ2-5,once,NA,TRBV5-1,16,TGCGCCAGCAGCTCGCCGACAGGTGCGCAGGGAGAGACCCAGTACTTC,CASSSPTGAQGETQYF
TRBJ2-1,NA,TRBD2,TRBV7-9,16,TGTGCCAGCACCGCTCGGCTAGCGGGGGCCTACAATGAGCAGTTCTTC,CASTARLAGAYNEQFF
TRBJ2-5,NA,TRBD2,TRBV5-1,17,TGCGCCAGCAGCTTGAAGCTAGCGGGGGGTGAGGGGGAGACCCAGTACTTC,CASSLKLAGGEGETQYF
TRBJ2-7,NA,TRBD2,TRBV6-5,15,TGTGCCAGCAGCCGCACTAGCGGGGGGTCCTACGAGCAGTACTTC,CASSRTSGGSYEQYF
TRBJ2-3,NA,NA,TRBV7-2,17,TGTGCCAGCAGCTCCCGCCCGGTAGTTCCGCTCACACATACGCAGTATTTT,CASSSRPVVPLTHTQYF
TRBJ2-1,NA,NA,TRBV4-1,16,TGCGCCAGCAGCCAAGATGACAGAGTATCCTACAATGAGCAGTTCTTC,CASSQDDRVSYNEQFF
TRBJ1-1,NA,TRBD1,TRBV5-1,15,TGCGCCAGCAGCCACGGACAGGGGGCGGGCACTGAAGCTTTCTTT,CASSHGQGAGTEAFF
TRBJ2-2,few,NA,TRBV6-2/TRBV6-3,16,TGTGCCAGCAGTTACTCCGGGTCGAGGGCCACCGGGGAGCTGTTTTTT,CASSYSGSRATGELFF
TRBJ2-5,NA,NA,TRBV5-1,15,TGCGCCAGCAGCTTGGATCCAGGGAGTGTGGAGACCCAGTACTTC,CASSLDPGSVETQYF
TRBJ2-3,NA,TRBD2,TRBV19,17,TGTGCCAGTAGTAGCCAGATCGCGGGGGGGAGCACAGATACGCAGTATTTT,CASSSQIAGGSTDTQYF
TRBJ2-1,NA,NA,TRBV7-9,14,TGTGCCAGCAGCCCTATTGGGACCTACAATGAGCAGTTCTTC,CASSPIGTYNEQFF
TRBJ1-6,NA,NA,TRBV7-2,16,TGTGCCAGCAGCTTAGATTCTGGGGGTCGGAATTCACCCCTCCACTTT,CASSLDSGGRNSPLHF
TRBJ2-1,NA,TRBD2,TRBV15,13,TGTGCCACCAGCACGGGGGGGGCCAGTGAGCAGTTCTTC,CATSTGGASEQFF
TRBJ2-4,NA,NA,TRBV5-8,16,TGTGCCAGCAGCTTGACAGGGCCCAGCGACAAAAACATTCAGTACTTC,CASSLTGPSDKNIQYF
TRBJ1-2,NA,NA,TRBV3-1/TRBV3-2,14,TGTGCCAGCAGCCAGGAGACAGGTTCGAGGGGCTACACCTTC,CASSQETGSRGYTF
TRBJ2-7,NA,TRBD1,TRBV14,13,TGTGCCAGCAGCCAGGAAGACAGGGGGTCTCCCCACTTC,CASSQEDRGSPHF
TRBJ2-5,NA,NA,TRBV15,15,TGTGCCACCAGCAGCGGGACCGACGGGATAGAGACCCAGTACTTC,CATSSGTDGIETQYF
TRBJ2-5,once,NA,TRBV7-9,12,TGTGCCAGCAGCTCTCCCACCCCGCCCCAGTACTTC,CASSSPTPPQYF
TRBJ2-3,NA,TRBD2,TRBV20-1,17,TGCAGTGCTAGTGGTTATGGATCTAGCGGGGGGTTGCATACGCAGTATTTT,CSASGYGSSGGLHTQYF
TRBJ1-1,NA,NA,TRBV7-3,15,TGTGCCAGCAGCTTAAGGCCAGCGGGAGGCACTGAAGCTTTCTTT,CASSLRPAGGTEAFF
TRBJ2-1,few,NA,TRBV3-1/TRBV3-2,13,TGTGCCAGCAGCCCTAAAAGAAGCCATGAGCAGTTCTTC,CASSPKRSHEQFF
TRBJ1-1,NA,NA,TRBV11-2,14,TGTGCCAGCAGCTTAAACCTCGGCGGTGGTGAAGCTTTCTTT,CASSLNLGGGEAFF
TRBJ1-2,once,NA,TRBV5-6,18,TGTGCCAGCAGGTATCTGTTTAGCGGAACAGGAACTAACTATGGCTACACCTTC,CASRYLFSGTGTNYGYTF
TRBJ2-1,NA,NA,TRBV5-6,15,TGTGCCAGCAGCAAAGGAATACAGGCCGACAATGAGCAGTTCTTC,CASSKGIQADNEQFF
TRBJ1-5,NA,NA,TRBV2,15,TGTGCCAGCAGTGGGGTGGAGCAGTCCAATCAGCCCCAGCATTTT,CASSGVEQSNQPQHF
TRBJ2-2,NA,NA,TRBV5-1,14,TGCGCCAGCAGCCCCCGGACCCGGACCGGGGAGCTGTTTTTT,CASSPRTRTGELFF
TRBJ1-1,NA,NA,TRBV12-3/TRBV12-4,13,TGTGCCAGCAGTTTTAAAAGGGGCACTGAAGCTTTCTTT,CASSFKRGTEAFF
TRBJ2-7,NA,TRBD1,TRBV24-1,13,TGTGCCACCAGTGACCCGGGACAGAACGAGCAGTACTTC,CATSDPGQNEQYF
TRBJ2-2,NA,TRBD1,TRBV7-9,16,TGTGCCAGCAGCCCGGGACAGGGGTTGGACACCGGGGAGCTGTTTTTT,CASSPGQGLDTGELFF
TRBJ1-6,NA,NA,TRBV14,13,TGTGCCAGCAGCCTCACAGTAAATTCACCCCTCCACTTT,CASSLTVNSPLHF
TRBJ2-5,once,NA,TRBV19,13,TGTGCCAGTAGCCCAAGGGGCCAAGAGACCCAGTACTTC,CASSPRGQETQYF
TRBJ1-5,NA,TRBD1,TRBV2,15,TGTGCCAGCGCCCCCTCGACAGGGTCTAACCAGCCCCAGCATTTT,CASAPSTGSNQPQHF
TRBJ1-1,few,NA,TRBV19,14,TGTGCCAGTAGCCCACACATAGCTAACACTGAAGCTTTCTTT,CASSPHIANTEAFF
TRBJ2-7,NA,NA,TRBV28,14,TGTGCCAGCAGTTTAGCTGGCCCACCCTACGGGCAGTACTTC,CASSLAGPPYGQYF